A selection of T cell receptor beta chains follows, all from one sample in a study of T-cell reconstitution after alpha-beta-depleted transplantation in children. TCRdb called the PCR reads again in MiXCR, with one record for every CDR3 protein. The sample has 500,000 to 650,000 distinct CDR3 sequences, approximately 13% seen once. The sequencing here drew on PBMCs, mostly from graft donor cells, taken 360 days after TCRalphabeta/CD19-depleted stem cell transplant. The receptor set was obtained from a male patient younger than 18 who had a stem cell transplant for acute myeloid leukemia, so the T cells may come from the graft donor. Both conserved end residues are part of each CDR3. Only some rows state a clone size, as once, few, many or a class for expanded clones.

j_gene	len	v_gene	abundance	CDR3aa
TRBJ1-1	13	TRBV27	few	CASSLFLATEAFF
TRBJ2-7	13	TRBV27	many	CASSLGVGYEQYF
TRBJ1-5	16	TRBV6-5	.	CASSSGPGASNQPQHF
TRBJ2-2	17	TRBV6-1	.	CASSPIRASGTTGELFF
TRBJ1-1	14	TRBV3-1	few	CASSRDRIGREAFF
TRBJ2-3	15	TRBV14	.	CASSQDLRSTDTQYF
TRBJ2-1	10	TRBV11-2	few	CASSFIEQFF
TRBJ2-1	20	TRBV4-3	.	CASSQGWAGGRGRSYNEQFF
TRBJ2-2	14	TRBV24-1	.	CCATNGTFMGELFF
TRBJ2-3	15	TRBV7-6	.	CAIGGLAPSTDTQYF
TRBJ2-1	15	TRBV28	many	CASIGLAGGRNEQFF
TRBJ1-3	16	TRBV7-9	many	CASSFSTGVTGNTIYF
TRBJ1-2	13	TRBV28	few	CASSLLGIYGYTF
TRBJ2-1	11	TRBV29-1	.	CSVGTGGEQFF
TRBJ2-3	19	TRBV7-2	.	CASSLTPLVAGPASDTQYF
TRBJ2-3	13	TRBV7-2	few	CASSRRLPDTQYF
TRBJ1-1	14	TRBV4-3	.	CASSDRFPNTEAFF
TRBJ2-1	21	TRBV27	.	CASSLSLWTDPGTRNRNEQFF
TRBJ1-1	14	TRBV27	.	CASSLIQGNTEAFF
TRBJ2-1	15	TRBV5-5	few	CASSLRVSSYNEQFF
TRBJ2-5	13	TRBV29-1	many	CSVAVRPQETQYF
TRBJ2-5	14	TRBV12-3/TRBV12-4	few	CASSLDRAGETQYF
TRBJ2-1	17	TRBV7-2	few	CASSLTWTSGTHNEQFF
TRBJ2-7	13	TRBV20-1	.	CSASKAGVYEQYF
TRBJ2-5	17	TRBV21-1	few	CASSKWSTGALQETQYF
TRBJ2-7	15	TRBV19	few	CASSIHNGLRSEQYF
TRBJ2-1	17	TRBV7-3	few	CASSRRTSGPVYNEQFF
TRBJ1-5	13	TRBV28	few	CASSQLGEQPQHF
TRBJ2-1	11	TRBV29-1	many	CSVTGGNEQFF
TRBJ2-7	16	TRBV4-3	many	CASSLASGGFSYEQYF
TRBJ2-2	16	TRBV7-3	.	CASSLRMSPNTGELFF
TRBJ1-5	16	TRBV6-1	few	CASSPGGTHPHQPQHF
TRBJ2-4	13	TRBV29-1	many	CSVAGSVKNIQYF
TRBJ2-7	14	TRBV2	few	CASSEERASYEQYF
TRBJ1-2	16	TRBV20-1	many	CSATLGRVALSGGYTF
TRBJ2-1	15	TRBV3-1	.	CASSPRDRGGNEQFF
TRBJ2-2	16	TRBV4-3	many	CASSQGLAGNTGELFF
TRBJ2-5	18	TRBV15	.	CATSRDLAAPTLQETQYF
TRBJ1-5	16	TRBV18	.	CASSPAQGAVYQPQHF
TRBJ2-2	17	TRBV5-1	.	CASSLRAGGPITGELFF
TRBJ2-1	12	TRBV7-2	.	CASGEIQFQQFF
TRBJ2-7	17	TRBV12-3/TRBV12-4	few	CASSTGLAGMYSYEQYF
TRBJ2-7	16	TRBV11-2	few	CASSSLLAMGIYEQYF
TRBJ2-7	20	TRBV15	few	CATSSPFGDRELLKAGEQYF
TRBJ2-7	15	TRBV4-2	few	CASSHQRGGPREQYF
TRBJ2-7	16	TRBV7-6	.	CASSLVAGAQVYEQYF
TRBJ1-1	12	TRBV29-1	.	CSVVRWNTEAFF
TRBJ2-3	15	TRBV9	few	CASSVEGLRADTQYF
TRBJ2-2	18	TRBV5-1	.	CASTTWATGGTNTGELFF
TRBJ2-3	15	TRBV20-1	few	CSAIGGRPRADTQYF
TRBJ2-1	13	TRBV28	.	CASRITGYNEQFF
TRBJ2-1	21	TRBV6-2/TRBV6-3	many	CASSYSTSAGGPPYRYNEQFF
TRBJ1-3	15	TRBV30	.	CAWSVLVTSGNTIYF
TRBJ2-5	18	TRBV20-1	.	CSVPGQLRRAGGEKTQYF
TRBJ1-6	15	TRBV20-1	many	CSARRPGQGRSPLHF
TRBJ2-4	17	TRBV28	.	CASRAGQARLSPNIQYF
TRBJ2-2	16	TRBV29-1	few	CSVEAGARLNTGELFF
TRBJ2-2	17	TRBV6-2/TRBV6-3	.	CASSRPGVAENTGELFF
TRBJ2-5	14	TRBV29-1	many	CSVDDRGGIKTQYF